One sample yielded the 13 T cell receptor beta chains listed below, sequenced in a study of shared clonotypes between healthy human individuals. The repertoire was sequenced with immunoSEQ multiplex PCR; TCRdb's copy has only in-frame clones and lacks some. This sample has about 480,000 clones; 75% to 80% occur once, and the top ten carry under 15%. Sample: PBMCs. These receptors came from a woman between 35 and 50 years old in good health. Some clones in this sample may be carry-over from other donors' samples.

The V and J genes are TRBV10-2 and TRBJ2-7; maybe TRBD2 (5 bases). CDR1 and CDR2 from the germline V gene are WSHSY and SAAADI. The CDR3 consists of 13 residues. The V gene lost 2 bases and the J gene lost 3 bases, with 8 bases spanning the gap. In nucleotides, the CDR3 is TGCGCCAGCAGTGAGGGGGAGAACTACGAGCAGTACTTC. This encodes CASSEGENYEQYF.

The chain employs TRBV9 and TRBJ2-3, with D perhaps TRBD1 (6 bases). The germline V and J ends were trimmed by 0 bases and 7 bases, with 15 bases remaining between them. The CDR3 spans 15 residues. The germline V gene has CDR1 SGDLS and CDR2 YYNGEE. CDR3 nucleotide sequence: TGTGCCAGCAGCGTAGAGGCTACAGGGCCATATACGCAGTATTTT. Translation: CASSVEATGPYTQYF. The entire variable domain, with the rest obtained from reference TRBV9 and TRBJ2-3, is as follows: DSGVTQTPKHLITATGQRVTLRCSPRSGDLSVYWYQQSLDQGLQFLIQYYNGEERAKGNILERFSAQQFPDLHSELNLSSLELGDSALYFCASSVEATGPYTQYFGPGTRLTVL.

This clone was recorded once. The chain has TRBV28 and TRBJ1-2, with D perhaps TRBD1 (5 bases). The V end was cut by 8 bases, the J end by 8 bases, with 21 bases between. Germline values: CDR1 MDHEN, CDR2 SYDVKM. The CDR3 is 14 residues long. The CDR3 nucleotides read TGTGCCAGCGCTTCTTTAGGAGGGGTGGGAGGCTACACCTTC. Translating it yields CASASLGGVGGYTF.

This clone came up a few times. J is TRBJ1-1 and V is TRBV11-1; D unresolved. The CDR3 runs 13 residues. Germline V lookup: CDR1 SGHAT, CDR2 FQDESV (reference sequence). Trimming removed 2 bases from V and 4 bases from J, with 8 bases in between. Here the CDR3 reads CASSLKKATEAFF. Here the CDR3 DNA reads TGTGCCAGCAGCTTAAAGAAGGCCACTGAAGCTTTCTTT.

This chain joins TRBV6-1 and TRBJ2-7, with 10 nucleotides matching TRBD1. The J segment lost 4 bases and the V segment lost 5 bases, leaving 8 bases of the junction unmatched. Germline CDR1 is MNHNS and CDR2 is SASEGT. This CDR3 spans 15 amino acids. The CDR3 sequence: CASSSKDRGLYEQYF. The DNA for the CDR3 is TGTGCCAGCAGTTCCAAGGACAGGGGGTTATACGAGCAGTACTTC.

The rearrangement uses TRBV18 and TRBJ2-3; 9 positions match TRBD1. V was pared by 3 bases and J by 1 base, with 2 bases of the junction left unmatched. Germline-derived CDR1 and CDR2 are KGHSH and LQKENI. The CDR3 spans 15 residues. CDR3 region: CASSPTGGGTDTQYF. CDR3 nucleotides: TGTGCCAGCTCACCGACAGGGGGTGGCACAGATACGCAGTATTTT.

The chain combines TRBV7-2 with TRBJ1-1; D remains ambiguous. The germline gives CDR1 SGHTA, CDR2 FQGNSA. V shed 5 bases and J shed 4 bases, with 20 bases lying between them. This CDR3 spans 16 amino acids. CDR3 region: CASSTRVPGLGTEAFF. Written as DNA, the CDR3 is TGTGCCAGCAGCACCCGGGTTCCGGGGTTGGGCACTGAAGCTTTCTTT.

This clone has just a few counts. This sequence joins TRBV6-5 and TRBJ2-1; the match to TRBD2 covers 9 bases. This CDR3 is built from 15 residues. V trimming: 0 bases; J trimming: 8 bases; junction bases outside the gene matches: 5. Per germline, CDR1 MNHEY and CDR2 SVGAGI. CDR3 in amino acids: CASSYSSGSVDEQFF. The CDR3 region has the DNA TGTGCCAGCAGTTACTCTAGCGGGAGTGTCGATGAGCAGTTCTTC.

The chain combines TRBV10-3 with TRBJ1-2; D is unresolved. The CDR3 has 15 amino acids. The germline V gene encodes CDR1 ENHRY and CDR2 SYGVKD. V lost 7 bases and J 0 bases, leaving 15 bases between the germline ends. CDR3 nucleotides: TGTGCCATCAATCGGCCAGGAGAGCCTAACTATGGCTACACCTTC. Amino acid sequence: CAINRPGEPNYGYTF.

This clone has just a few counts. Other DNA sequences within the sample encode an identical CDR3. V usage is TRBV18 and J usage is TRBJ1-1; D perhaps matches TRBD1 (5 bases). This CDR3 is built from 13 residues. Germline CDR1 and CDR2: KGHSH and LQKENI. Trimming took 2 bases from V and 2 from J, leaving 6 bases between them. This chain's CDR3 is CASSPTGNTEAFF. The CDR3, as DNA: TGTGCCAGCTCACCAACAGGAAACACTGAAGCTTTCTTT. The variable domain in full, with the rest retrieved from reference TRBV18 and TRBJ1-1, is NAGVMQNPRHLVRRRGQEARLRCSPMKGHSHVYWYRQLPEEGLKFMVYLQKENIIDESGMPKERFSAEFPKEGPSILRIQQVVRGDSAAYFCASSPTGNTEAFFGQGTRLTVV.

The chain couples TRBV6-4 to TRBJ2-3, with 9 bases matching TRBD1. V lost 6 bases, J lost 3 bases, and 10 bases stayed unmatched. This CDR3 region has 16 residues. Germline CDR1 MRHNA, CDR2 SNTAGT. The CDR3 nucleotides are TGTGCCAGCAGGACCCCGGTGACAGGGGGAACAGATACGCAGTATTTT. Translation gives CASRTPVTGGTDTQYF.

The chain combines TRBV4-3 with TRBJ2-5; unclear D gene. The CDR3 runs 15 residues. Germline-derived CDR1 and CDR2 are LGHNA and YSLEER. The ends were cut back, 0 bases at V and 2 bases at J, with 10 bases in the middle. CDR3 nucleotides: TGCGCCAGCAGCCAAGATGTAGGCAGACAAGAGACCCAGTACTTC. Translating it yields CASSQDVGRQETQYF.

The V and J genes are TRBV4-3 and TRBJ1-1, with a possible D match to TRBD1 (5 bases). CDR3 length equals 16 residues. Trimming removed 2 bases at V and 7 bases at J, with 20 bases between. Per germline, CDR1 LGHNA and CDR2 YSLEER. The CDR3 reads CASSQRWGLRGGEAFF. Written as DNA, the CDR3 is TGCGCCAGCAGCCAACGGTGGGGACTGCGCGGGGGTGAAGCTTTCTTT.